Following are 23 T cell receptor beta chains from one sample sequenced in a study of PD-1 blockade in classical Hodgkin lymphoma. Every patient experienced relapse after autologous stem cell transplantation, and brentuximab vedotin exposure varied. Some clones are missing from TCRdb's copy, which holds only in-frame ones; the method was immunoSEQ multiplex PCR. The sample has approximately 17,000 clones, approximately 79% seen once. Sequences were derived from peripheral blood mononuclear cells (PBMCs), sampled at baseline. The source of these receptors is a human donor with classical Hodgkin lymphoma.

The V and J genes are TRBV2 and TRBJ2-1; 8 bases fit TRBD2. J gave up 6 bases and V 7 bases, and 11 bases lay outside the gene matches. CDR3 length: 15 residues. CDR1 is SNHLY, CDR2 FYNNEI, per germline. As DNA, the CDR3 is TGTGCCAGCAATCAGGAGCGGGAGATAAGCAATGAGCAGTTCTTC. Translated: CASNQEREISNEQFF.

The chain carries TRBV10-1 and TRBJ2-5; 11 positions match TRBD2. With V trimmed by 8 bases and J by 5 bases, 4 bases remained unmatched. Germline V gene sequence: CDR1 WNHNN, CDR2 SYGVQD (reference sequence). This CDR3 is 13 amino acids long. CDR3 in DNA: TGCGCCAGCTCTAGCGGGAGGACGGAGACCCAGTACTTC. This encodes CASSSGRTETQYF.

The gene calls are TRBV4-2 and TRBJ1-1; unclear D gene. CDR3 length: 15 amino acids. In germline, CDR1 is LGHNA, CDR2 YNFKEQ. V was trimmed by 3 bases and J by 0 bases, leaving 11 bases between them. The CDR3 loop reads CASSHAGSMNTEAFF. Here the CDR3 DNA reads TGTGCCAGCAGCCATGCCGGGAGCATGAACACTGAAGCTTTCTTT.

This chain uses TRBV28 with TRBJ1-2; D gene uncertain. The CDR3 covers 13 residues. The V end lost 4 bases, the J end lost 4 bases, and 10 bases lay between the germline ends. Per germline, CDR1 MDHEN and CDR2 SYDVKM. The CDR3, as DNA: TGTGCCAGCAGTTCGCGGATCCTCTATGGCTACACCTTC. Its translation is CASSSRILYGYTF.

The rearrangement links TRBV27 to TRBJ1-1, with TRBD1 identical over 8 bases. V lost 2 bases and J lost 4; bases outside the gene matches: 6. This CDR3 region has 15 residues. The V gene's germline CDR1 is MNHEY and CDR2 SMNVEV (reference sequence). The CDR3 DNA is TGTGCCAGCAGTTTAGCGGCAGGGGGCGTCACTGAAGCTTTCTTT. Its protein product is CASSLAAGGVTEAFF.

The J gene is TRBJ2-7, the V gene TRBV5-1; 9 bases agree with TRBD2. The V segment lost 0 bases and the J segment 7 bases; nucleotides outside the gene matches: 8. The CDR3 spans 15 residues. Per the germline V gene, CDR1 is SGHRS and CDR2 is YFSETQ. This chain's CDR3 is CASSLVLAGPGEQYF. The CDR3 DNA sequence: TGCGCCAGCAGCTTGGTACTAGCGGGCCCGGGGGAGCAGTACTTC.

CDR3 amino acids: CASSMWGLGKNEAFF. The DNA of the CDR3 is TGTGCCAGCAGTATGTGGGGGCTGGGCAAAAATGAAGCTTTCTTT. V is TRBV28 and J is TRBJ1-1, with D possibly being TRBD1 (6 bases). Germline V CDR1 and CDR2: MDHEN, SYDVKM. The CDR3 runs 15 residues. Deletions cut 5 bases from V and 7 bases from J, with 20 bases between.

The rearrangement links TRBV4-1 to TRBJ2-7, with D unresolved. With 2 bases removed from V and 5 bases from J, the gap between germline ends came to 10 bases. Looked up from germline, CDR1 is MGHRA and CDR2 is YSYEKL. This CDR3 has 13 amino acids. Written as DNA, the CDR3 is TGCGCCAGCAGCCAAATCGGATTGGACGAGCAGTACTTC. Translation gives CASSQIGLDEQYF.

The chain carries TRBV18 and TRBJ1-2; D remains ambiguous. The CDR3 runs to 14 residues. CDR1 and CDR2 (germline): KGHSH, LQKENI. Trimming shortened V by 3 bases and J by 8 bases, and 16 bases separated the two germline ends. This CDR3 reads CASSPGLLDGGYTF. The CDR3 nucleotides read TGTGCCAGCTCACCTGGACTCCTCGACGGCGGCTACACCTTC.

The V call is TRBV9, the J call TRBJ2-7; weak D call: TRBD2 (7 bases). In germline, CDR1 is SGDLS, CDR2 YYNGEE. The CDR3 has 15 residues. V lost 4 bases to trimming and J lost 8 bases, with 22 bases between them. CDR3 in DNA: TGTGCCAGCAGCCCGCAGGGGACTACCCCCCAACAGCAGTACTTC. This gives the protein CASSPQGTTPQQQYF.

The chain uses TRBV5-1 and TRBJ2-2, with TRBD1 as a possible D gene (5 bases). Germline values: CDR1 SGHRS, CDR2 YFSETQ. V shed 1 base and J shed 6 bases, with 13 bases lying between them. This CDR3 has 15 amino acids. The CDR3: CASSLSQGGAGELFF. DNA of the CDR3: TGCGCCAGCAGCTTGAGCCAGGGTGGGGCCGGGGAGCTGTTTTTT.

A single count supports this clone. The gene calls are TRBV2 and TRBJ1-5, with a tentative D call TRBD1 (5 bases). Germline V gene sequence: CDR1 SNHLY, CDR2 FYNNEI. This CDR3 is 15 amino acids long. Trimming removed 6 bases at V and 0 bases at J, with 12 bases between. The CDR3 DNA is TGTGCCAGCAGCCGGACACCCTATAGCAATCAGCCCCAGCATTTT. Amino acids: CASSRTPYSNQPQHF.

This clone was observed a single time. The chain recombines TRBV2 with TRBJ2-1; 7 positions match TRBD2. The V gene's germline CDR1 is SNHLY and CDR2 FYNNEI. The CDR3 runs 15 residues. V lost 6 bases and J lost 0; bases outside the gene matches: 5. CDR3 coding DNA: TGTGCCAGCAGCGGGGGGTGGGCCTCCTACAATGAGCAGTTCTTC. Amino acids: CASSGGWASYNEQFF.

The CDR3 protein is CASSLIAGELFF. The CDR3 region has the DNA TGCGCCAGCAGCTTGATAGCCGGGGAGCTGTTTTTT. This chain connects TRBV5-1 to TRBJ2-2; D gene ambiguous. V lost 1 base to trimming and J lost 6 bases, with 4 bases between them. CDR3 size: 12 residues. Germline V gene lookup returns CDR1 SGHRS and CDR2 YFSETQ.

V usage is TRBV7-9 and J usage is TRBJ2-3, with D perhaps given as TRBD1 or TRBD2 (5 bases each). CDR3 length: 14 amino acids. Deletions cut 4 bases from V and 0 bases from J, with 8 bases between. CDR1 and CDR2 from the germline V gene are SEHNR and FQNEAQ (reference sequence). CDR3 residues: CASSWWGSTDTQYF. The CDR3 DNA sequence: TGTGCCAGCAGCTGGTGGGGGAGCACAGATACGCAGTATTTT.

This chain uses TRBV11-3 with TRBJ1-1; the D is unclear. CDR1 is SGHNT, CDR2 YENEEA, per germline. V was trimmed by 5 bases and J by 0 bases, leaving 13 bases between them. This CDR3 region has 15 residues. This CDR3 reads CASSPLGIMNTEAFF. DNA for the CDR3: TGTGCCAGCAGCCCTCTCGGGATTATGAACACTGAAGCTTTCTTT.

The chain recombines TRBV7-9 with TRBJ1-6; 9 bases line up with TRBD1. In germline, CDR1 is SEHNR, CDR2 FQNEAQ (reference sequence). V dropped 5 bases and J dropped 13; count of bases not matched to a gene: 15. This CDR3 has 16 residues. The CDR3 loop is CASSVWTGTGSFPLHF. CDR3 sequence (DNA): TGTGCCAGCAGCGTCTGGACCGGGACAGGGTCCTTTCCCCTCCACTTT.

The chain employs TRBV7-7 and TRBJ2-2, with D tentatively TRBD1 or TRBD2 (5 bases each). Trimming shortened V by 3 bases and J by 7 bases, and 9 bases separated the two germline ends. Germline V CDR1 and CDR2: SSHAT, FNYEAQ (reference sequence). The CDR3 spans 13 residues. The DNA for the CDR3 is TGTGCCAGCAGCTTCGTTGGGGGCGGGGAGCTGTTTTTT. It specifies CASSFVGGGELFF.

The J gene is TRBJ2-2, the V gene TRBV19, with 14 bases identical to TRBD2. J gave up 1 base and V 5 bases, and 3 bases lay outside the gene matches. Germline values: CDR1 LNHDA, CDR2 SQIVND (reference sequence). The CDR3 sequence is 17 residues long. Written as DNA, the CDR3 is TGTGCCAGTAGTTCCGGGACTAGCGGGAGGAACACCGGGGAGCTGTTTTTT. Translation gives CASSSGTSGRNTGELFF.

The rearrangement uses TRBV6-1 and TRBJ2-7, with 9 bases identical to TRBD1. The germline V gene has CDR1 MNHNS and CDR2 SASEGT. V lost 3 bases, J lost 4 bases, and 4 bases stayed unmatched. The CDR3 is 14 amino acids. CDR3 region: CASSEDRGGYEQYF. The CDR3 nucleotides are TGTGCCAGCAGTGAGGACAGGGGTGGGTACGAGCAGTACTTC.

The chain joins TRBV6-1 to TRBJ2-3; the D is unclear. Trimming cost V 2 bases and J 4 bases, with 16 bases left between them. The CDR3 consists of 16 residues. Germline assignment: CDR1 MNHNS and CDR2 SASEGT. Here the CDR3 reads CASSEFQSRTADTQYF. CDR3 in DNA: TGTGCCAGCAGTGAATTTCAGTCTAGGACGGCAGATACGCAGTATTTT.

The J gene is TRBJ2-6, the V gene TRBV7-8, with D hard to call. This CDR3 region has 15 residues. Germline V gene data show CDR1 as SGHVS and CDR2 as FQNEAQ. The V end lost 4 bases, the J end lost 4 bases, and 11 bases lay between the germline ends. The CDR3 sequence is CASSSRGSGANVLTF. The CDR3 DNA sequence: TGTGCCAGCAGCTCCCGCGGTTCCGGGGCCAACGTCCTGACTTTC.

This chain links TRBV19 with TRBJ1-2, with D perhaps TRBD1 (6 bases). Germline assignment: CDR1 LNHDA and CDR2 SQIVND (reference sequence). This CDR3 is built from 15 residues. Trimming removed 5 bases from V and 7 bases from J, with 20 bases in between. CDR3: CASSSGAGGYFGYTF. In DNA form, the CDR3 reads TGTGCCAGTAGTTCGGGGGCAGGAGGCTACTTTGGCTACACCTTC.